This T cell receptor (beta chain) was retrieved from a study of CXCR3-negative and CXCR3-positive naive CD8 T cells. The overall study: Overall TRB read output was around 140 million, and each library contained about 1.5 +/- 0.3 million reads.

Germline V gene lookup returns CDR1 LNHDA and CDR2 SQIVND (reference sequence). The CDR3 runs to 13 residues. By phenotype, naive CD8+ T cells were CD45RO-CCR7+CD27+CD95-. UMI-labeled 5' RACE yielded the TRB cDNA libraries. Reanalyzing the 5' RACE reads, TCRdb keeps one entry per CDR3 protein, without DNA. This sample contains 7,500 to 8,500 distinct CDR3 sequences. With regard to this clonotype: What it binds is not known.

Study-wide results and limits: TRB CDR3 hydrophobicity was greater in CXCR3-positive naive cells than in CXCR3-negative naive cells. CXCR3 levels fell partly with cryopreservation; most assays relied on fresh PBMCs. TRBV-TRBJ usage was similar across naive CXCR3 subsets but distinct in memory cells.

Input material: naive CXCR3+ CD8+ T cells from blood. Stated subset: CD45RO-CCR7+CD27+CD95- naive CD8+ T cells expressing CXCR3 (TNR3+). The chain recombines TRBV19 with TRBJ1-1; TCRdb calls TRBD1, which cannot be checked without DNA. The sequence derives from a human donor in good health. Some clones in this sample may be carry-over from other donors' samples. The CDR3 loop reads CASSINRGVEAFF.